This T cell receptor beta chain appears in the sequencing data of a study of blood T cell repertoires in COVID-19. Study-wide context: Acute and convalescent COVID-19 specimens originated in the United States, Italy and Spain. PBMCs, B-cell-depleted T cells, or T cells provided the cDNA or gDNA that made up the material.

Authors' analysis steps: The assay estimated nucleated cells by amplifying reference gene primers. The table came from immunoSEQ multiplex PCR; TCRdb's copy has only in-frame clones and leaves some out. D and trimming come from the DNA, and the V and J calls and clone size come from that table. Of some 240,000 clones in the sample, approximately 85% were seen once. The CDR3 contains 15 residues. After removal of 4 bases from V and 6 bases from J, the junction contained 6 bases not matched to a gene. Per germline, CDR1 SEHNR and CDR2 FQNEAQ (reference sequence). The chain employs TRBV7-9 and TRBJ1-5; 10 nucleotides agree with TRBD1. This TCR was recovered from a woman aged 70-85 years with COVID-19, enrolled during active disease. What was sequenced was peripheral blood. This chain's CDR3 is CASSSDRGLIQPQHF. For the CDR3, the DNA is TGTGCCAGCAGCTCCGACAGGGGGCTAATTCAGCCCCAGCATTTT.